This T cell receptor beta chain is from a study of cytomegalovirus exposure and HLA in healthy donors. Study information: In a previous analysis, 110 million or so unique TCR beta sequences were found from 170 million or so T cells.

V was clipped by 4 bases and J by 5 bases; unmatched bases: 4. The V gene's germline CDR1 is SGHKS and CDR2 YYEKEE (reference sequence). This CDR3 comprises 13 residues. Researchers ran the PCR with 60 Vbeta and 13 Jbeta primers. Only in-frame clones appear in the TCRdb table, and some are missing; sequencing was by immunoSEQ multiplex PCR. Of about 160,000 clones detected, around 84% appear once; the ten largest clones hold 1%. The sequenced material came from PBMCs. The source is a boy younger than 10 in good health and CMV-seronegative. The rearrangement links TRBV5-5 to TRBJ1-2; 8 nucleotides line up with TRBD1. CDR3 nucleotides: TGTGCCAGCAGCCCGGGACAGGCATATGGCTACACCTTC. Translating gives CASSPGQAYGYTF.